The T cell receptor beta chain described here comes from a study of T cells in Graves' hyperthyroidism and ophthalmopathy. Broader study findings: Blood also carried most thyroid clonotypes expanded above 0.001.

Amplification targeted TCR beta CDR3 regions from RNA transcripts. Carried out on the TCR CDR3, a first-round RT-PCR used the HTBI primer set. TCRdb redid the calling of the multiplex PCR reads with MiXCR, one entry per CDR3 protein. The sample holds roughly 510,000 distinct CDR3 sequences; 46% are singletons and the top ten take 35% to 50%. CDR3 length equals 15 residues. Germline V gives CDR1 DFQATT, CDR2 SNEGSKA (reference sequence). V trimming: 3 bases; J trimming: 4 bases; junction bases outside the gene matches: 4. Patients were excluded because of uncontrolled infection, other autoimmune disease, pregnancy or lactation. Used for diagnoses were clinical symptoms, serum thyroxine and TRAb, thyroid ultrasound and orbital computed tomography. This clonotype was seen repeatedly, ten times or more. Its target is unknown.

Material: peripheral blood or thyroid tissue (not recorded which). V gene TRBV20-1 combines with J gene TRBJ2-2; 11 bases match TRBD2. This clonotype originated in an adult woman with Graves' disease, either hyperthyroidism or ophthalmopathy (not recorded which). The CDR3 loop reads CSASRLAGGTGELFF. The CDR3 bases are TGCAGTGCTAGTCGGCTAGCGGGAGGCACCGGGGAGCTGTTTTTT.